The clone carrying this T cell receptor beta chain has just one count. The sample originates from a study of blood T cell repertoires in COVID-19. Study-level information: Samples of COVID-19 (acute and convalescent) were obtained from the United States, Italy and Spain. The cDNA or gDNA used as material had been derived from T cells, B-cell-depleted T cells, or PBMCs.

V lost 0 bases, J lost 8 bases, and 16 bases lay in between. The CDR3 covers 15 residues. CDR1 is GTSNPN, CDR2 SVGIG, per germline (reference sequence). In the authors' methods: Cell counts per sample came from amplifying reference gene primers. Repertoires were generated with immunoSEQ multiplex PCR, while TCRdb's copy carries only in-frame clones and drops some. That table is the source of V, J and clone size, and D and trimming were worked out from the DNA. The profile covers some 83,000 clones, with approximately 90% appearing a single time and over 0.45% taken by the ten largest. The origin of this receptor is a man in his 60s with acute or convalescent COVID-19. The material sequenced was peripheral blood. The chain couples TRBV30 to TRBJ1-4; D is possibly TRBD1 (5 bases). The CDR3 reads CAWSVRGVRREKLFF. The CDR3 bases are TGTGCCTGGAGTGTACGGGGGGTGAGGAGGGAAAAACTGTTTTTT.